Given below is one TCR beta chain in context. The antigen remains unidentified. PCR primers comprised 60 Vbeta and 13 Jbeta primers. Assay: immunoSEQ multiplex PCR; the TCRdb copy retains only in-frame clones and omits some. The table lists 220,000 or so clones, with 0.9% to 1.4% in the top ten. The sample is drawn from a study of cytomegalovirus exposure and HLA in healthy donors. General study points: Cytomegalovirus association was listed for about 180 TCR beta chains.

The source is a girl aged 2 to 10 in good health and CMV-seropositive. Material: PBMCs.

The DNA for the CDR3 is TGTGCCAGCAGTCCCCCGGGCGGGAGCGCCTACGAGCAGTACTTC. This translates into CASSPPGGSAYEQYF. The rearrangement joins TRBV28 to TRBJ2-7; 7 bases line up with TRBD2. The J segment lost 2 bases and the V segment lost 5 bases, leaving 9 bases of the junction unmatched. CDR1 and CDR2 (germline): MDHEN, SYDVKM. The CDR3 loop spans 15 amino acids.